This T cell receptor (beta chain) stems from a study of shared clonotypes between healthy human individuals. Points from the study as a whole: What limited the represented genetic and exposure-history diversity was the small number of donors. Researchers sampled blood only, noting tissue repertoires likely differ.

In the case of this clone: Antigen specificity is unknown.

Trimming cost V 4 bases and J 5 bases, with 18 bases left between them. Germline V gene sequence: CDR1 SGHNT, CDR2 YYREEE (reference sequence). CDR3 size: 16 residues. Using ten immunoSEQ deep assay plates, investigators sequenced unsorted PBMC DNA. Measured with immunoSEQ multiplex PCR; TCRdb has only the in-frame clones, and not every one. The table has about half a million clones, roughly three quarters seen once. This TCR derives from a woman in her thirties or forties in good health. Some clones in this sample may be carry-over from other donors' samples. The rearrangement links TRBV5-4 to TRBJ2-2; D possibly matches TRBD1 or TRBD2 (6 bases each). Sequences were obtained from PBMCs. CDR3: CASSQGRGEGTGELFF. DNA of the CDR3: TGTGCCAGCAGCCAGGGGCGGGGCGAAGGGACCGGGGAGCTGTTTTTT. Complete variable domain (other parts from reference TRBV5-4 and TRBJ2-2): ETGVTQSPTHLIKTRGQQVTLRCSSQSGHNTVSWYQQALGQGPQFIFQYYREEENGRGNFPPRFSGLQFPNYSSELNVNALELDDSALYLCASSQGRGEGTGELFFGEGSRLTVL.